This TCR beta chain was identified during a study of cytomegalovirus exposure and HLA in healthy donors. This clone was observed a single time. The PCR had 60 Vbeta and 13 Jbeta primers. The method was immunoSEQ multiplex PCR; TCRdb's version includes in-frame clones alone and lacks a portion of them. There are about 94,000 clones in the sample; around 66% occur only once, and around 4.2% lies in the top ten. The junction had 9 bases not matched to a gene; V was cut back by 1 base and J by 10 bases. CDR3 size: 17 residues. In germline, CDR1 is SEHNR, CDR2 FQNEAQ (reference sequence). Source material: PBMCs. The J gene is TRBJ1-6, the V gene TRBV7-9, with 11 bases that match TRBD1. The source is a man aged 30 to 39 in good health and CMV-seronegative. The CDR3 loop is CASSLGRTGGALSPLHF. As DNA, the CDR3 is TGTGCCAGCAGCTTAGGACGGACAGGGGGCGCCCTGTCACCCCTCCACTTT.